This T cell receptor beta chain was recovered during a study of CD8 T cells in Susac syndrome. Negative isolation was applied to CD8+ and CD4+ T cells, and FACS enrichment was applied to TEMRA cells. RNA totalling about 0.45 to 1 ug underwent reverse transcription with random hexamers. The authors amplified TCR beta CDR3 across 54 Vbeta and 13 Jbeta using immunoSEQ multiplex PCR. TCRdb ran MiXCR on the immunoSEQ multiplex PCR reads and lists one entry per CDR3 protein. The table includes about 400,000 distinct CDR3 sequences, 85% to 90% detected once. Sequencing used CD8+ T cells from PBMCs. This sequence was found in a human donor with multiple sclerosis.

The CDR3 is CAWSFPTRRMNTEAFF. Written as DNA, the CDR3 is TGTGCCTGGAGTTTCCCTACCAGAAGGATGAACACTGAAGCTTTCTTT. This chain uses TRBV30 with TRBJ1-1; D gene ambiguous. The CDR3 runs 16 residues. Per germline, CDR1 GTSNPN and CDR2 SVGIG (reference sequence). V was clipped by 2 bases and J by 0 bases, with 16 bases between them.